Below are 31 T cell receptor beta chains sequenced from a single sample in a study of blood T cells in healthy people across ages. A second PCR of 7 to 11 cycles used a sample-barcoded 5' primer and a J-beta primer mix. TCRdb ran MiXCR on the 5' RACE reads and lists one entry per CDR3 protein. The sample contains about 640,000 distinct CDR3 sequences, under 70% of which appear only once. The sample taken for sequencing was blood. These receptors all stem from a man in his 60s in good health.

J is TRBJ2-7 and V is TRBV12-3 or TRBV12-4; 7 bases are shared with TRBD1. This CDR3 comprises 15 residues. V lost 7 bases, J lost 1 base, and 10 bases stayed unmatched. CDR3 loop: CASTLLGDSSYEQYF. In DNA form, the CDR3 reads TGTGCCAGCACTCTACTAGGGGACAGTTCCTACGAGCAGTACTTC.

V gene TRBV4-1 combines with J gene TRBJ1-2; TRBD1 is a possible D gene (6 bases). The V gene lost 4 bases and the J gene lost 4 bases, with 16 bases spanning the gap. Looked up from germline, CDR1 is MGHRA and CDR2 is YSYEKL. The CDR3 spans 15 residues. CDR3 nucleotides: TGCGCCAGCAGCCGGGACACAGGGTCGGGCTATGGCTACACCTTC. This codes for CASSRDTGSGYGYTF.

A few counts support this clonotype. The junction does not match germline at one end; this may be a read error. J is TRBJ2-5 and V is TRBV19, with D possibly matching TRBD1 (5 bases). Germline V lookup: CDR1 LNHDA, CDR2 SQIVND (reference sequence). The CDR3 spans 17 residues. The CDR3 spells CASSIGSQGSYQETQYF. CDR3 bases: TGTGCCAGTAGCATAGGTTCCCAGGGCTCGTACCAAGAGACCCAGTACTTC.

The chain carries TRBV5-1 and TRBJ1-4; D is undetermined. V lost 4 bases and J 0 bases, leaving 7 bases between the germline ends. The germline gives CDR1 SGHRS, CDR2 YFSETQ. The CDR3 totals 14 residues. The CDR3 DNA reads as TGCGCCAGCAGCAAAGGAGCAACTAATGAAAAACTGTTTTTT. It yields the protein CASSKGATNEKLFF.

This clonotype was found a few times. Written as DNA, the CDR3 is TGCAGTGCCCAGGACAGCCGCTTTATCACAGATACGCAGTATTTT. It is translated as CSAQDSRFITDTQYF. The gene calls are TRBV20-1 and TRBJ2-3; possibly TRBD1 for D (6 bases). The germline V gene has CDR1 DFQATT and CDR2 SNEGSKA (reference sequence). The CDR3 length is 15 residues. V lost 6 bases to trimming and J lost 2 bases, with 18 bases between them.

This clonotype has just one count. The CDR3 region is CASSEGGRYGYTF. The CDR3 coding sequence is TGTGCCAGCAGCGAGGGGGGACGCTATGGCTACACCTTC. The chain links TRBV7-2 to TRBJ1-2; a weak D match, TRBD1 (6 bases). Between the trimmed V and J ends, which lost 5 bases and 4 bases, there was a span of 11 bases. The CDR3 contains 13 residues. CDR1 is SGHTA and CDR2 is FQGNSA in the germline V gene.

The chain carries TRBV20-1 and TRBJ2-7; TRBD2 agrees at 14 bases. Germline CDR1 reads DFQATT; CDR2 reads SNEGSKA (reference sequence). The V and J ends lost 4 bases and 3 bases, in that order; junction bases with no gene match: 2. The CDR3 loop spans 14 amino acids. The chain's CDR3 is CSATTSGGGYEQYF. CDR3 bases: TGCAGTGCTACGACTAGCGGGGGGGGCTACGAGCAGTACTTC.

The chain recombines TRBV4-1 with TRBJ1-2, with D perhaps matching TRBD1 (6 bases). V dropped 5 bases and J dropped 1 base, with 14 bases sitting between them. Germline V lookup: CDR1 MGHRA, CDR2 YSYEKL. CDR3 length equals 15 residues. CDR3 coding DNA: TGCGCCAGCAGCACCCATAAGGACAGTAACTATGGCTACACCTTC. Residues: CASSTHKDSNYGYTF.

The chain couples TRBV10-3 to TRBJ2-3; D is perhaps TRBD2 (7 bases). The ends were cut back, 8 bases at V and 2 bases at J, with 20 bases in the middle. Germline CDR1 and CDR2: ENHRY and SYGVKD. The CDR3 contains 16 residues. DNA of the CDR3: TGTGCCATCCGGGGTCTCGCGGGGGCTCCCACAGATACGCAGTATTTT. The encoded protein is CAIRGLAGAPTDTQYF.

The chain joins TRBV6-2 or TRBV6-3 to TRBJ2-7, with TRBD1 matching over 7 bases. J gave up 2 bases and V 5 bases, and 6 bases lay outside the gene matches. Germline V lookup: CDR1 MNHEY, CDR2 SVGEGT. This CDR3 spans 14 amino acids. The CDR3 is CASSEGAMPYEQYF. As DNA, the CDR3 is TGTGCCAGCAGTGAGGGGGCGATGCCCTACGAGCAGTACTTC.

This clonotype was seen more than once but under ten times. In nucleotides, the CDR3 is TGTGCCAGCAGTTTAAGGCAGGGACAGGGTAACAATGAGCAGTTCTTC. Translating it yields CASSLRQGQGNNEQFF. This chain joins TRBV27 and TRBJ2-1, with 9 bases fitting TRBD1. The CDR3 covers 16 residues. V shed 2 bases and J 5 bases; nucleotides not matched to a gene: 7. CDR1 is MNHEY and CDR2 is SMNVEV in the germline V gene (reference sequence).

V gene TRBV29-1 combines with J gene TRBJ2-1; possibly TRBD1 for D (6 bases). V lost 8 bases and J lost 0, with 14 bases in between. The CDR3 has 14 amino acids. The germline gives CDR1 SQVTM, CDR2 ANQGSEA. Written as DNA, the CDR3 is TGCAGCCTTAAAGACAGGAGCTCCTACAATGAGCAGTTCTTC. This codes for CSLKDRSSYNEQFF.

The rearrangement uses TRBV27 and TRBJ1-2; D ambiguous. Trimming cost V 6 bases and J 0 bases, with 11 bases left between them. Looked up from germline, CDR1 is MNHEY and CDR2 is SMNVEV (reference sequence). This CDR3 has 14 amino acids. The CDR3 reads CASSDGPANYGYTF. The DNA for the CDR3 is TGTGCCAGCAGCGATGGACCAGCTAACTATGGCTACACCTTC.

V is TRBV7-2 and J is TRBJ2-5; no reliable D call. The J call is doubtful: the DNA matches TRBJ2-7 better. The V gene's germline CDR1 is SGHTA and CDR2 FQGNSA. There are 13 residues in the CDR3. CDR3 coding DNA: TGTGCCAGCAGCTTAACTCCGGAATACGAGCAGTACTTC. It encodes CASSLTPEYEQYF.

The table lists this clonotype with a few counts. CDR3 residues: CASSVNRQGVHGYTF. The CDR3, as DNA: TGTGCCAGCAGTGTTAACCGACAGGGGGTACATGGCTACACCTTC. This chain connects TRBV6-1 to TRBJ1-2, with TRBD1 matching over 9 bases. The CDR3 runs 15 residues. Germline trimming cut 4 bases from V and 6 bases from J; bases unmatched to any gene: 9. The germline V gene encodes CDR1 MNHNS and CDR2 SASEGT.

This clonotype came up a few times. This sequence joins TRBV20-1 and TRBJ2-4, with D perhaps TRBD2 (5 bases). Deletions cut 1 base from V and 3 bases from J, with 13 bases between. CDR1 is DFQATT and CDR2 is SNEGSKA in the germline V gene (reference sequence). This CDR3 region has 15 residues. The CDR3 loop reads CSARVPTRGKNIQYF. CDR3 bases: TGCAGTGCTAGAGTCCCGACCCGGGGCAAAAACATTCAGTACTTC.

This clonotype was seen a few times. The genes are TRBV11-2 and TRBJ2-3, with no clear D. Germline V gene data show CDR1 as SGHAT and CDR2 as FQNNGV. The CDR3 runs 18 residues. V was clipped by 5 bases and J by 3 bases, with 24 bases between them. CDR3 DNA: TGTGCCAGCAGCCGAAATCCCCTGGTTAACACATTGACAGATACGCAGTATTTT. This gives the protein CASSRNPLVNTLTDTQYF.

This clonotype has only a few counts. J is TRBJ2-5 and V is TRBV4-2; possible D gene TRBD2, 6 bases. Trimming pared 2 bases from V and 1 base from J, leaving 14 bases between. The CDR3 is 16 residues long. Germline CDR1 reads LGHNA; CDR2 reads YNFKEQ. In nucleotides, the CDR3 is TGTGCCAGCAGCCAACCCACACTAGCTTCCCAAGAGACCCAGTACTTC. Residues: CASSQPTLASQETQYF.

Only one count was recorded for this clonotype. This chain joins TRBV5-1 and TRBJ2-1, with TRBD1 as a possible D gene (6 bases). CDR3 length: 15 amino acids. Trimming stripped 0 bases from V and 7 bases from J, with 14 bases between. Germline CDR1 reads SGHRS; CDR2 reads YFSETQ. CDR3 sequence (DNA): TGCGCCAGCAGCTTGGCCGCAGGGGTGAGGAATGAGCAGTTCTTC. Translating gives CASSLAAGVRNEQFF.

Comments on this clonotype: A much larger clone sits a single nucleotide away, making a read error possible. This sequence joins TRBV7-9 and TRBJ2-7, with 8 bases identical to TRBD2. Trimming removed 6 bases from V and 5 bases from J; junction bases left unmatched: 6. The CDR3 runs to 13 residues. Germline V gene data show CDR1 as SEHNR and CDR2 as FQNEAQ (reference sequence). The chain's CDR3 is CASRDGLADEQYF. The CDR3 nucleotides read TGTGCCAGCAGGGATGGACTAGCCGACGAGCAGTACTTC.

The chain combines TRBV7-9 with TRBJ1-1; a possible D gene is TRBD1 (5 bases). The germline V gene encodes CDR1 SEHNR and CDR2 FQNEAQ (reference sequence). Trimming removed 5 bases from V and 10 bases from J, with 23 bases in between. The CDR3 consists of 15 residues. The CDR3 here is CASSPRGPQQFPAFF. The CDR3 DNA sequence: TGTGCCAGCAGCCCACGGGGACCCCAGCAGTTTCCAGCTTTCTTT.

V gene TRBV28 combines with J gene TRBJ1-2, with TRBD1 matching over 8 bases. The CDR3 sequence is 13 residues long. Germline CDR1 and CDR2: MDHEN and SYDVKM. With V trimmed by 7 bases and J by 5 bases, 6 bases remained unmatched. The CDR3 region is CASNRGEIYGYTF. The CDR3, as DNA: TGTGCCAGCAACAGGGGGGAAATTTATGGCTACACCTTC.

The chain joins TRBV7-6 to TRBJ1-4; D is uncertain. With 5 bases removed from V and 11 bases from J, the gap between germline ends came to 15 bases. From germline, CDR1 is SGHVS and CDR2 FNYEAQ. CDR3 length: 13 residues. The CDR3 nucleotides are TGTGCCAGCAGCCGAGAGGCAGGCAGCAAACTGTTTTTT. The encoded protein is CASSREAGSKLFF. Full variable domain (missing parts from reference TRBV7-6 and TRBJ1-4): GAGVSQSPRYKVTKRGQDVALRCDPISGHVSLYWYRQALGQGPEFLTYFNYEAQQDKSGLPNDRFSAERPEGSISTLTIQRTEQRDSAMYRCASSREAGSKLFFGSGTQLSVL.

The chain combines TRBV7-2 with TRBJ2-3; 8 nucleotides match TRBD1. The germline V gene encodes CDR1 SGHTA and CDR2 FQGNSA. V lost 7 bases, J lost 4 bases, and 16 bases stayed unmatched. The CDR3 is 17 residues long. The CDR3 is CASTNRNRGVRADTQYF. The CDR3 nucleotides are TGTGCCAGCACCAACAGAAACAGGGGGGTACGGGCAGATACGCAGTATTTT.

The gene calls are TRBV4-1 and TRBJ1-2; 8 bases line up with TRBD1. Germline assignment: CDR1 MGHRA and CDR2 YSYEKL. The CDR3 extends over 19 amino acids. Trimming removed 1 base from V and 3 bases from J; junction bases left unmatched: 16. DNA of the CDR3: TGCGCCAGCAGCCAAGGGATAGGCAGGGGGCAATTATCGTACTATGGCTACACCTTC. As protein: CASSQGIGRGQLSYYGYTF.

This clonotype was observed a few times. This chain links TRBV10-2 with TRBJ2-5; a weak D match, TRBD2 (6 bases). Per the germline V gene, CDR1 is WSHSY and CDR2 is SAAADI. The CDR3 has 12 residues. Trimming pared 0 bases from V and 11 bases from J, leaving 10 bases between. The CDR3 region is CASSESTEGQYF. The CDR3 DNA sequence: TGCGCCAGCAGTGAGTCGACGGAGGGGCAGTACTTC.

In this sample, this clonotype turned up a few times. The chain combines TRBV7-9 with TRBJ2-6, with unresolved D. CDR1 and CDR2 (germline): SEHNR, FQNEAQ (reference sequence). The V end lost 1 base, the J end lost 0 bases, and 4 bases lay between the germline ends. This CDR3 comprises 15 residues. The CDR3 is CASSLVVSGANVLTF. CDR3 coding DNA: TGTGCCAGCAGCTTAGTAGTCTCTGGGGCCAACGTCCTGACTTTC.

This clonotype was seen only a few times. The V call is TRBV27, the J call TRBJ1-2, with a tentative D call TRBD1 (6 bases). Germline-derived CDR1 and CDR2 are MNHEY and SMNVEV (reference sequence). The CDR3 is made up of 15 amino acids. Trimming cost V 3 bases and J 8 bases, with 19 bases left between them. DNA for the CDR3: TGTGCCAGCAGTTTTAGCCGGAGGGGCGGGGGCGGCTACACCTTC. As protein: CASSFSRRGGGGYTF.

This clonotype has a handful of counts. V and J are TRBV5-4 and TRBJ1-2; 7 nucleotides match TRBD1. This CDR3 comprises 16 residues. Germline CDR1 and CDR2: SGHNT and YYREEE (reference sequence). Trimming removed 4 bases from V and 6 bases from J; junction bases left unmatched: 15. The CDR3 loop is CASSNTGELFGDGYTF. The CDR3 region has the DNA TGTGCCAGCAGCAATACAGGGGAACTTTTCGGGGATGGCTACACCTTC.

The rearrangement joins TRBV9 to TRBJ1-6; a possible D gene is TRBD1 (6 bases). This CDR3 is built from 15 residues. The V end lost 2 bases, the J end lost 6 bases, and 12 bases lay between the germline ends. Germline V CDR1 and CDR2: SGDLS, YYNGEE. CDR3 nucleotide sequence: TGTGCCAGCAGCGTCAACAGGGAAACTAATTCACCCCTCCACTTT. Its translation: CASSVNRETNSPLHF.

Notes on this clonotype: Sequence at one end of the junction differs from germline and may be a read error. The V and J genes are TRBV5-5 and TRBJ1-2; D may be TRBD1 (5 bases). In germline, CDR1 is SGHKS, CDR2 YYEKEE (reference sequence). The CDR3 spans 14 residues. The DNA for the CDR3 is TGTGCCAGCAGCTTGTCGGGGGGTCGCTATGGTTACACCTTC. The encoded protein is CASSLSGGRYGYTF.